This T cell receptor beta chain was profiled in a study of identical twins. Study-wide results and caveats: Potential partial confounding of zero-insertion analyses by invariant MAIT and iNKT cells was noted. The analysis was cross-sectional rather than longitudinal within donors.

Turning to this clonotype: Its antigen is unidentified.

Using its own MiXCR run on the 5' RACE reads, TCRdb lists one record per CDR3 protein. The sample has 350,000 to 400,000 distinct CDR3 sequences; roughly 9% are singletons. What was sequenced was naive T cells sorted from blood. This receptor was identified in a woman between 45 and 60 years old in good health.

CDR3 DNA sequence: TGTGCCAGCAGCTTAGCGTGGGATCCCCTAGCGGGAGGGCCCGATACGCAGTATTTT. Translated: CASSLAWDPLAGGPDTQYF. This chain uses TRBV7-6 with TRBJ2-3, with 12 nucleotides matching TRBD2. Germline CDR1 reads SGHVS; CDR2 reads FNYEAQ. The CDR3 length is 19 residues. The V gene end was trimmed by 0 bases and the J gene end by 6 bases; junction bases not matched to a gene: 13.